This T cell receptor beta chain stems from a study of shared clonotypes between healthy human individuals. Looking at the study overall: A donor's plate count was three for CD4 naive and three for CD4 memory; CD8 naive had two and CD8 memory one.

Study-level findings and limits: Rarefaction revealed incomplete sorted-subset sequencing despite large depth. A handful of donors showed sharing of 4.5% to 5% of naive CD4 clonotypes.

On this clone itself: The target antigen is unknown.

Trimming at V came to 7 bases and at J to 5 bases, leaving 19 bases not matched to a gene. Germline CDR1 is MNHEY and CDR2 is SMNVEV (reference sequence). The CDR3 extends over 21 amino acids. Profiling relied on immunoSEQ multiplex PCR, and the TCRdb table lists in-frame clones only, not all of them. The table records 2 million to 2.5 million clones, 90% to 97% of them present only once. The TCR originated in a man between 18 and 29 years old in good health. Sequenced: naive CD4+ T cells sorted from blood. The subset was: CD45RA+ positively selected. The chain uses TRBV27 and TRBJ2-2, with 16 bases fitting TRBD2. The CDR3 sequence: CASTLRQSGTSGRALTGELFF. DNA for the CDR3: TGTGCCAGCACCCTCAGGCAGTCCGGGACTAGCGGGAGGGCTCTAACCGGGGAGCTGTTTTTT.